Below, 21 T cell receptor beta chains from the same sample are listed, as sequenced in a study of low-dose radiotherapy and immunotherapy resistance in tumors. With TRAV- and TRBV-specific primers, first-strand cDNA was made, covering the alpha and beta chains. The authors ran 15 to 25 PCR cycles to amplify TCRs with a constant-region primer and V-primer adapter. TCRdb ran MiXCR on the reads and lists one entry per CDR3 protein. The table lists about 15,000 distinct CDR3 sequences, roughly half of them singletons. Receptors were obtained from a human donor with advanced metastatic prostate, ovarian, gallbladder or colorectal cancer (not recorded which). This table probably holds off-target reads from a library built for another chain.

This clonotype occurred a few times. The CDR3 protein is CATSSHPGDLLYNEQFF. The CDR3, as DNA: TGTGCCACCAGCAGTCACCCCGGGGACCTCTTATACAATGAGCAGTTCTTC. The chain has TRBV15 and TRBJ2-1, with D perhaps TRBD1 or TRBD2 (5 bases each). Germline assignment: CDR1 LNHNV and CDR2 YYDKDF (reference sequence). Trimming removed 3 bases from V and 4 bases from J, with 19 bases in between. The CDR3 is made up of 17 amino acids. The full variable domain, rest sourced from reference TRBV15 and TRBJ2-1, is DAMVIQNPRYQVTQFGKPVTLSCSQTLNHNVMYWYQQKSSQAPKLLFHYYDKDFNNEADTPDNFQSRRPNTSFCFLDIRSPGLGDTAMYLCATSSHPGDLLYNEQFFGPGTRLTVL.

The DNA for the CDR3 is TGCAGCGTTCGGACAGGCTCCGAGCAGTACTTC. It yields the protein CSVRTGSEQYF. The gene calls are TRBV29-1 and TRBJ2-7; 7 nucleotides agree with TRBD1. The CDR3 runs to 11 residues. In germline, CDR1 is SQVTM, CDR2 ANQGSEA. After removal of 5 bases from V and 6 bases from J, the junction contained 4 bases not matched to a gene.

The CDR3 coding sequence is TGTGCCAGCAGTTACCGGGACAGGGGGAACAATGAGCAGTTCTTC. As protein: CASSYRDRGNNEQFF. J is TRBJ2-1 and V is TRBV28, with 11 positions matching TRBD1. The ends lost 4 bases at V and 5 bases at J; junction bases unmatched: 4. This CDR3 spans 15 amino acids. The germline V gene has CDR1 MDHEN and CDR2 SYDVKM.

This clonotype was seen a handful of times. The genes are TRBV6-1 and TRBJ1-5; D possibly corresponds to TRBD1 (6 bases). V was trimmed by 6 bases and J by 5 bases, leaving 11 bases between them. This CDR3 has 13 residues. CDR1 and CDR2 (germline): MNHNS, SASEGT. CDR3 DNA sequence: TGTGCCAGCAGCAGGGGTTCGGATCAGCCCCAGCATTTT. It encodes CASSRGSDQPQHF.

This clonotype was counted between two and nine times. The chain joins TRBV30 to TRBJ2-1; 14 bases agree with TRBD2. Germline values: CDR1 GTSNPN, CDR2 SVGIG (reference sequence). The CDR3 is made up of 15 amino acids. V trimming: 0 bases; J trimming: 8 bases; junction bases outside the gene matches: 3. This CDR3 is CAWSVGTSGSDEQFF. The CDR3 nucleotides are TGTGCCTGGAGTGTCGGGACTAGCGGGAGCGATGAGCAGTTCTTC.

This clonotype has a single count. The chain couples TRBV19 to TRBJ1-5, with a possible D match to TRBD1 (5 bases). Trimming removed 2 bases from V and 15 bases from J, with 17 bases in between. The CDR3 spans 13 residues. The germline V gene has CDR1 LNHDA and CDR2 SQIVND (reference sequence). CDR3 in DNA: TGTGCCAGTAGTATACACCGGGACCCCAAGATGCATTTT. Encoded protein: CASSIHRDPKMHF.

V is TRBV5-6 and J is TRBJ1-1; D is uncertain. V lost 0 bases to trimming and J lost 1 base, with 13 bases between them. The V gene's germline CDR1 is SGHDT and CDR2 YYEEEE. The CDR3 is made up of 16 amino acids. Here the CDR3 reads CASSLEVMGGNTEAFF. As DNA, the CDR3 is TGTGCCAGCAGCTTGGAAGTGATGGGAGGGAACACTGAAGCTTTCTTT.

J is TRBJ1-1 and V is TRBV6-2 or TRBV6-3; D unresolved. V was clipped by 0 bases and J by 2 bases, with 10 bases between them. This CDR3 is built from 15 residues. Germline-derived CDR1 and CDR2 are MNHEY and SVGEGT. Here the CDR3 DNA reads TGTGCCAGCAGTTACTCGAGTTGGGGAAACACTGAAGCTTTCTTT. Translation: CASSYSSWGNTEAFF.

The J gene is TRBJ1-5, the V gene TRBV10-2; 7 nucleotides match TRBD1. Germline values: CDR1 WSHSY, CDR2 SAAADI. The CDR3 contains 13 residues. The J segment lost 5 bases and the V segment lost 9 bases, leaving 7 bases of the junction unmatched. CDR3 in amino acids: CASRQGADQPQHF. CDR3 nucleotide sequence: TGCGCCAGTCGACAGGGAGCCGATCAGCCCCAGCATTTT.

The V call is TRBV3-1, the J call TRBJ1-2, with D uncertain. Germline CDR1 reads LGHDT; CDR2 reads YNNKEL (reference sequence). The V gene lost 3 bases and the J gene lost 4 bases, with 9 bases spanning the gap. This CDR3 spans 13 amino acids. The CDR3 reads CASSQIGFYGYTF. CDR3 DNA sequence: TGTGCCAGCAGCCAGATAGGTTTCTATGGCTACACCTTC.

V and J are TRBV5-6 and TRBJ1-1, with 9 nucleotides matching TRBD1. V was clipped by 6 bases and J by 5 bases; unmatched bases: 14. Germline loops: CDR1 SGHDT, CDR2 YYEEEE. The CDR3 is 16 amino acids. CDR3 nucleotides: TGTGCCAGCATCCCAAGCGGGGACAGGGATAATACTGAAGCTTTCTTT. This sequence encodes CASIPSGDRDNTEAFF.

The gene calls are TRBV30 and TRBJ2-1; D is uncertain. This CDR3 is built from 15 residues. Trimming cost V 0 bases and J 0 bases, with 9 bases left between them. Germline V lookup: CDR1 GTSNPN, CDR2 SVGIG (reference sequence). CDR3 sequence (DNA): TGTGCCTGGAGTGTGGCGGTGAGCTCCTACAATGAGCAGTTCTTC. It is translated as CAWSVAVSSYNEQFF.

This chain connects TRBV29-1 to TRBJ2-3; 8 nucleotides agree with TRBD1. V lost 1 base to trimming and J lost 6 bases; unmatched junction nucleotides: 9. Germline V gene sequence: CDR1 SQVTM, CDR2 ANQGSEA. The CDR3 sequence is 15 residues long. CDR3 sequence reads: CSVEGLGQGVDTQYF. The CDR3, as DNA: TGCAGCGTTGAAGGTTTAGGACAGGGTGTCGATACGCAGTATTTT.

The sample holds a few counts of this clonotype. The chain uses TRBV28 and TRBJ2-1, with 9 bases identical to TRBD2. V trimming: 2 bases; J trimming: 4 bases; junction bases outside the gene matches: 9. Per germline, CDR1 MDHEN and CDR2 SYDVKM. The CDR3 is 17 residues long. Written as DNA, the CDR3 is TGTGCCAGCAGTTTAAGTTTAGCGGGAGTCCGGTACAATGAGCAGTTCTTC. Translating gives CASSLSLAGVRYNEQFF. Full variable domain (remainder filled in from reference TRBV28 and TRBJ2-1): DVKVTQSSRYLVKRTGEKVFLECVQDMDHENMFWYRQDPGLGLRLIYFSYDVKMKEKGDIPEGYSVSREKKERFSLILESASTNQTSMYLCASSLSLAGVRYNEQFFGPGTRLTVL.

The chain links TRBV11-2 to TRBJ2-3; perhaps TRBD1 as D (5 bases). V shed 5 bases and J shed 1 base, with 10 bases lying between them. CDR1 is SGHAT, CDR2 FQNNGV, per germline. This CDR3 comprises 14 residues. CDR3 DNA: TGTGCCAGCAGCCGCAGGGTTGGCACAGATACGCAGTATTTT. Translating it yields CASSRRVGTDTQYF.

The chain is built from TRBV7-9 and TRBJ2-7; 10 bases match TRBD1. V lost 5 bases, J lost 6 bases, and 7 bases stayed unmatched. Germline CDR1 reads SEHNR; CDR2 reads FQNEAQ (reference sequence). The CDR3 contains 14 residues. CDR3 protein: CASSETGGGGEQYF. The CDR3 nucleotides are TGTGCCAGCAGCGAGACAGGGGGCGGGGGCGAGCAGTACTTC.

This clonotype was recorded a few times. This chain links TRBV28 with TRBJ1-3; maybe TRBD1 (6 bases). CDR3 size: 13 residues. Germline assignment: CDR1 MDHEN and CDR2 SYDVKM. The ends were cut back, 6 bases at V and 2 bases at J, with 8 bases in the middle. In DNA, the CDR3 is TGTGCCAGCAGGGACAGTACTGGAAACACCATATATTTT. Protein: CASRDSTGNTIYF.

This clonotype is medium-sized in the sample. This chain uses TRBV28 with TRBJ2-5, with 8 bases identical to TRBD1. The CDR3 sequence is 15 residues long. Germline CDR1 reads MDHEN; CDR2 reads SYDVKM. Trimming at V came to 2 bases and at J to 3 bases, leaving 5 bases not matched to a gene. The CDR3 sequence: CASSLGTGIKETQYF. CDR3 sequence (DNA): TGTGCCAGCAGTTTAGGGACAGGAATAAAAGAGACCCAGTACTTC.

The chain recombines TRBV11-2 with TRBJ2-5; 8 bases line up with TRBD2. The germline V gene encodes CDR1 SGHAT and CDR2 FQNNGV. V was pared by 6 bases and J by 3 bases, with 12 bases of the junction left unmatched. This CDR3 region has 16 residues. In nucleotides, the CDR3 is TGTGCCAGCAGTCCCTCGCGTACGGGGGGGGAAGAGACCCAGTACTTC. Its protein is CASSPSRTGGEETQYF.

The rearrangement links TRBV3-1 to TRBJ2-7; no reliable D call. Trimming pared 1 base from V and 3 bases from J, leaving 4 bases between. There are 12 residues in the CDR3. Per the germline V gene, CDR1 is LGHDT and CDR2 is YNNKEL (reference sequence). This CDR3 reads CASSQAVYEQYF. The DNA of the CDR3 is TGTGCCAGCAGCCAAGCAGTCTACGAGCAGTACTTC.

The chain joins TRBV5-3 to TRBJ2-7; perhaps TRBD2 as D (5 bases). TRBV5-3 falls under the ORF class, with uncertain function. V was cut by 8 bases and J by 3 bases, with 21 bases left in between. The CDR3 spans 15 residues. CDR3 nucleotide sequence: TGTGCCAGCAGCCGCGTCGGCGACGGGGACTACGAGCAGTACTTC. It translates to CASSRVGDGDYEQYF.